These 6 T cell receptor beta chains were all obtained from the same sample, sequenced in a study of tumor and adjacent non-tumor tissue in lung cancer. RNA was extracted from bulk tissue without any cell sorting. More than 3 cm separated this lung sample from the edge of the tumor. A modified ARM-PCR protocol with three rounds of nested PCR amplified TCRbeta. TCRdb reprocessed the multiplex PCR reads via MiXCR and lists one record per CDR3 protein. The table includes about 86,000 distinct CDR3 sequences, more than 75% detected once. Sequenced material: distant non-tumor lung tissue. All receptors come from a woman in her fifties or sixties with non-small cell lung cancer.

This rearrangement joins TRBV24-1 to TRBJ1-1, with no clear D. This CDR3 region has 13 residues. Trimming took off 3 bases at V and 7 bases at J, with 11 bases between the two ends. CDR1 is KGHDR and CDR2 is SFDVKD in the germline V gene. The CDR3 loop reads CATSDTENSEAFF. The DNA of the CDR3 is TGTGCCACCAGTGATACGGAGAATAGTGAAGCTTTCTTT.

This clonotype was detected once. The DNA is left out, because the CDR3 cannot be placed on it with certainty; the CDR3 is given as TCRdb lists it. CDR3 protein: CSAAGVGKGTDTRYF. The chain has TRBV20-1 and TRBJ2-3; the table's D call TRBD2 went unverified against the DNA. The CDR3 length is 15 residues, termini included. CDR1 and CDR2 from the germline V gene are DFQATT and SNEGSKA (reference sequence).

In its sample, this clonotype was seen many times. The V gene is TRBV20-1, the J gene TRBJ1-4; perhaps TRBD1 as D (5 bases). The germline V gene has CDR1 DFQATT and CDR2 SNEGSKA (reference sequence). CDR3 size: 14 residues. The V end lost 0 bases, the J end lost 8 bases, and 13 bases lay between the germline ends. CDR3 sequence: CSARESRVGEKLFF. The CDR3 DNA reads TGCAGTGCTAGAGAATCCAGGGTTGGGGAAAAACTGTTTTTT.

This clonotype was counted once. The genes are TRBV6-1 and TRBJ2-5, with a tentative D call TRBD1 (5 bases). Per the germline V gene, CDR1 is MNHNS and CDR2 is SASEGT. V shed 10 bases and J shed 3 bases, with 21 bases lying between them. The CDR3 runs 15 residues. The CDR3 protein is CANTFGLGVEETQYF. CDR3 bases: TGTGCCAACACCTTCGGATTAGGGGTTGAAGAGACCCAGTACTTC.

This clonotype was observed at least ten times. The V gene is TRBV12-3 or TRBV12-4, the J gene TRBJ2-1; D may be TRBD2 (5 bases). Between the trimmed V and J ends, which lost 1 base and 12 bases, there was a span of 10 bases. The CDR3 spans 12 residues. CDR3 sequence (DNA): TGTGCCAGCAGTTTAGGGGTCCGGGGGCAGTTCTTC. Translated, it gives CASSLGVRGQFF.

In this sample, this clonotype is medium-sized. J is TRBJ2-1 and V is TRBV11-3; D is unresolved. CDR1 and CDR2 from the germline V gene are SGHNT and YENEEA. Trimming cost V 4 bases and J 10 bases, with 8 bases left between them. The CDR3 consists of 11 residues. The CDR3 sequence is CASSSGPEQFF. The CDR3 DNA reads TGTGCCAGCAGCTCCGGGCCCGAGCAGTTCTTC.